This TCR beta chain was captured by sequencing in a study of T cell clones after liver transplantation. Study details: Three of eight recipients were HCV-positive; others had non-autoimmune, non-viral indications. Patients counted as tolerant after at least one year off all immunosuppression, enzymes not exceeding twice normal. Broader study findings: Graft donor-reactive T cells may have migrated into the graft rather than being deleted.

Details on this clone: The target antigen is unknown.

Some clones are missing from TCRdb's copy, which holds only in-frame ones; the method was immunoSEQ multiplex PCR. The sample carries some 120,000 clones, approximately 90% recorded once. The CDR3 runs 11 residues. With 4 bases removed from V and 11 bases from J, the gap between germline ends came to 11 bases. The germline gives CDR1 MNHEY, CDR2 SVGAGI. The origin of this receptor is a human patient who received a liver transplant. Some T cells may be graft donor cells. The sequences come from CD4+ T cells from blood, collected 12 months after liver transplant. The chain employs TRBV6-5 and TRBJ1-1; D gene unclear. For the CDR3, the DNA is TGTGCCAGCAGTTCCCGGGCAGGCGCTTTCTTT. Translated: CASSSRAGAFF.